The 28 T cell receptor beta chains in this list originate from one sample, sequenced in a study of beta chain features in type 1 diabetes. Sequencing targeted expressed TCRB transcripts, as all isolated RNA had been reverse transcribed. TCRdb's table, derived via immunoSEQ multiplex PCR, lists solely in-frame clones and lacks some. This repertoire shows more than 100,000 clones, 28% found once; its top ten account for 0.53%. Their target antigens are unknown. Notes on the study in general: Type 1 diabetes patients had moderately but significantly shorter TCRB CDR3s in all four CD4+ subsets.

Sample: central memory CD4+ T cells from blood. The source of these receptors is a young woman with type 1 diabetes.

V usage is TRBV11-2 and J usage is TRBJ2-3; 9 bases align to TRBD2. The V gene's germline CDR1 is SGHAT and CDR2 FQNNGV. Trimming took 7 bases from V and 2 from J; bases not matched to a gene: 4. This CDR3 region has 14 residues. For the CDR3, the DNA is TGTGCCAGCACCCGGACTAGCGCCACAGATACGCAGTATTTT. Amino acids: CASTRTSATDTQYF.

The V and J genes are TRBV28 and TRBJ1-5; 9 positions match TRBD1. Germline V gene data show CDR1 as MDHEN and CDR2 as SYDVKM. The CDR3 is 16 amino acids. With V trimmed by 2 bases and J by 7 bases, 9 bases remained unmatched. CDR3 coding DNA: TGTGCCAGCAGTTTAATGGGACAGGGAATTGGACAGCCCCAGCATTTT. This sequence encodes CASSLMGQGIGQPQHF.

This chain uses TRBV7-2 with TRBJ1-1; perhaps TRBD1 as D (5 bases). The germline V gene encodes CDR1 SGHTA and CDR2 FQGNSA. V lost 6 bases and J lost 1, with 9 bases in between. This CDR3 spans 13 amino acids. The CDR3 DNA reads as TGTGCCAGCAGATCACAGGAGAACACTGAAGCTTTCTTT. This sequence encodes CASRSQENTEAFF. The full variable domain, rest sourced from reference TRBV7-2 and TRBJ1-1, is GAGVSQSPSNKVTEKGKDVELRCDPISGHTALYWYRQSLGQGLEFLIYFQGNSAPDKSGLPSDRFSAERTGGSVSTLTIQRTQQEDSAVYLCASRSQENTEAFFGQGTRLTVV.

J is TRBJ2-1 and V is TRBV7-8; possibly TRBD1 for D (6 bases). The CDR3 loop spans 15 amino acids. From germline, CDR1 is SGHVS and CDR2 FQNEAQ. The V and J ends lost 2 bases and 8 bases respectively, with 16 bases between them. This CDR3 is CASSLLGIAGDEQFF. The CDR3 DNA reads TGTGCCAGCAGCTTATTAGGGATCGCAGGGGATGAGCAGTTCTTC.

The genes are TRBV2 and TRBJ2-1; D gene ambiguous. The CDR3 totals 11 residues. Germline CDR1 SNHLY, CDR2 FYNNEI. V lost 7 bases to trimming and J lost 3 bases, with 4 bases between them. The CDR3 region has the DNA TGTGCCAGCACCAGCTACAATGAGCAGTTCTTC. Amino acid sequence: CASTSYNEQFF.

The rearrangement links TRBV7-8 to TRBJ2-5; tentatively, D is TRBD1 (6 bases). Trimming removed 3 bases at V and 2 bases at J, with 16 bases between. Germline CDR1 is SGHVS and CDR2 is FQNEAQ. The CDR3 loop spans 16 amino acids. This CDR3 reads CASSLTGQTIQETQYF. The DNA for the CDR3 is TGTGCCAGCAGCTTGACCGGACAGACGATACAAGAGACCCAGTACTTC.

J is TRBJ2-7 and V is TRBV19, with 9 nucleotides matching TRBD1. Per germline, CDR1 LNHDA and CDR2 SQIVND (reference sequence). The length of the CDR3 is 13 residues. Unmatched junction bases numbered 6, after V lost 5 bases and J lost 7 bases. CDR3 nucleotides: TGTGCCAGTAGTCCGGACAGGGGTAGTGAGCAGTACTTC. Translating gives CASSPDRGSEQYF.

This clone appeared a few times. The chain links TRBV12-2 to TRBJ2-3; whether TRBD2, the table's D call, matches the DNA was not checked. TRBV12-2 is reported as a pseudogene. The CDR3 length is 19 residues. In DNA, the CDR3 is TGTGCAAGTCGCTTAGCGGTTGGGACTAGCGGGAGAGGGACAGATACGCAGTATTTT. Translating it yields CASRLAVGTSGRGTDTQYF.

The chain combines TRBV6-1 with TRBJ2-5, with 8 bases lining up with TRBD1. CDR3 length equals 13 residues. V lost 6 bases and J lost 5; bases outside the gene matches: 5. Germline V gives CDR1 MNHNS, CDR2 SASEGT. Here the CDR3 DNA reads TGTGCCAGCAGGGGACAGGCTGGGGAGACCCAGTACTTC. Its protein is CASRGQAGETQYF.

The chain recombines TRBV28 with TRBJ2-3; TRBD1 aligns across 10 bases. The germline gives CDR1 MDHEN, CDR2 SYDVKM. V lost 3 bases to trimming and J lost 2 bases; unmatched junction nucleotides: 8. The CDR3 loop spans 17 amino acids. The CDR3 DNA follows: TGTGCCAGCAGTTTGTCACCGGACAGGGGGAACACAGATACGCAGTATTTT. This gives the protein CASSLSPDRGNTDTQYF.

This chain connects TRBV9 to TRBJ1-1; 10 bases align to TRBD1. The V gene end was trimmed by 3 bases and the J gene end by 4 bases; junction bases not matched to a gene: 9. This CDR3 has 16 residues. Germline CDR1 SGDLS, CDR2 YYNGEE. The CDR3 loop reads CASSERQGARVTEAFF. The CDR3 bases are TGTGCCAGCAGCGAGCGACAGGGGGCGCGGGTCACTGAAGCTTTCTTT.

This clone was counted only a few times. The genes are TRBV30 and TRBJ2-5; D uncertain. The V and J ends lost 7 bases and 1 base respectively, with 4 bases between them. The CDR3 spans 10 residues. CDR1 is GTSNPN, CDR2 SVGIG, per germline (reference sequence). The CDR3 DNA sequence: TGTGCCTCCTTCCAAGAGACCCAGTACTTC. Encoded protein: CASFQETQYF.

J is TRBJ2-3 and V is TRBV10-3; TRBD1 aligns across 9 bases. CDR3 length equals 14 residues. Germline CDR1 ENHRY, CDR2 SYGVKD. The ends lost 11 bases at V and 1 base at J; junction bases unmatched: 7. Here the CDR3 reads CALSGTGRTDTQYF. The CDR3, as DNA: TGTGCCCTCTCAGGGACAGGGCGCACAGATACGCAGTATTTT.

The J gene is TRBJ2-7, the V gene TRBV5-6; weak D call: TRBD2 (6 bases). This CDR3 has 16 amino acids. V shed 1 base and J shed 7 bases, with 21 bases lying between them. Germline V gives CDR1 SGHDT, CDR2 YYEEEE. The CDR3 DNA follows: TGTGCCAGCAGCTTGAAGTGGCGTCCACTCGGGGGTGAGCAGTACTTC. This translates into CASSLKWRPLGGEQYF.

The rearrangement links TRBV11-2 to TRBJ2-5; 10 nucleotides match TRBD2. Unmatched junction bases numbered 10, after V lost 4 bases and J lost 5 bases. The CDR3 loop spans 16 amino acids. Germline V gene sequence: CDR1 SGHAT, CDR2 FQNNGV. Here the CDR3 DNA reads TGTGCCAGCAGCTGGTCACTAGCGGGAACGCAGGAGACCCAGTACTTC. Encoded protein: CASSWSLAGTQETQYF.

The sample holds a few counts of this clone. This chain connects TRBV7-3 to TRBJ2-1, with 11 bases identical to TRBD2. The V gene's germline CDR1 is SGHTA and CDR2 FQGTGA. V lost 4 bases, J lost 10 bases, and 9 bases stayed unmatched. There are 15 residues in the CDR3. CDR3 protein: CASSSTGTSGKEQFF. CDR3 coding DNA: TGTGCCAGCAGCTCTACCGGGACTAGCGGAAAAGAGCAGTTCTTC.

The chain combines TRBV7-2 with TRBJ2-3; D ambiguous. V lost 2 bases, J lost 6 bases, and 6 bases lay in between. CDR1 is SGHTA and CDR2 is FQGNSA in the germline V gene. The CDR3 sequence is 12 residues long. For the CDR3, the DNA is TGTGCCAGCAGCTTATCCAGGGATACGCAGTATTTT. As protein: CASSLSRDTQYF. Drawing the rest from reference TRBV7-2 and TRBJ2-3, the complete variable domain is GAGVSQSPSNKVTEKGKDVELRCDPISGHTALYWYRQSLGQGLEFLIYFQGNSAPDKSGLPSDRFSAERTGGSVSTLTIQRTQQEDSAVYLCASSLSRDTQYFGPGTRLTVL.

This clone came up once. The genes are TRBV15 and TRBJ1-2; TRBD1 might be the D (5 bases). The V and J ends lost 1 base and 1 base respectively, with 10 bases between them. The CDR3 consists of 15 residues. CDR1 and CDR2 from the germline V gene are LNHNV and YYDKDF (reference sequence). This CDR3 is CATSRGTGVNYGYTF. The CDR3 DNA reads as TGTGCCACCAGCAGAGGGACGGGGGTTAACTATGGCTACACCTTC.

V gene TRBV18 combines with J gene TRBJ2-7; 9 bases match TRBD1. The CDR3 covers 14 residues. Germline lookup yields CDR1 KGHSH and CDR2 LQKENI. V lost 5 bases to trimming and J lost 0 bases; unmatched junction nucleotides: 2. CDR3 residues: CASSRTGDSYEQYV. In DNA form, the CDR3 reads TGTGCCAGCTCAAGGACAGGGGACTCCTACGAGCAGTACGTC.

This chain links TRBV5-1 with TRBJ1-4; 12 bases are shared with TRBD1. The CDR3 is 17 amino acids. Unmatched junction bases numbered 7, after V lost 0 bases and J lost 7 bases. From germline, CDR1 is SGHRS and CDR2 YFSETQ. In DNA form, the CDR3 reads TGCGCCAGCAGCTTGGCCGGGACAGGGGGCGCCTCTGAAAAACTGTTTTTT. Its translation is CASSLAGTGGASEKLFF. Using reference TRBV5-1 and TRBJ1-4 for the parts outside the CDR3, the full variable domain is KAGVTQTPRYLIKTRGQQVTLSCSPISGHRSVSWYQQTPGQGLQFLFEYFSETQRNKGNFPGRFSGRQFSNSRSEMNVSTLELGDSALYLCASSLAGTGGASEKLFFGSGTQLSVL.

The chain recombines TRBV11-2 with TRBJ2-1, with D possibly being TRBD1 (6 bases). Germline CDR1 reads SGHAT; CDR2 reads FQNNGV. This CDR3 comprises 14 residues. The germline V and J ends were trimmed by 5 bases and 10 bases, with 18 bases remaining between them. The DNA of the CDR3 is TGTGCCAGCAGCCCCGCAATCAGGGGTCGGGAGCAGTTCTTC. It specifies CASSPAIRGREQFF.

This clone was recorded a few times. J is TRBJ2-1 and V is TRBV30; 10 bases fit TRBD2. CDR3 length: 15 residues. With 8 bases clipped from V and 2 bases from J, the junction kept 9 bases outside the gene matches. CDR1 is GTSNPN, CDR2 SVGIG, per germline (reference sequence). DNA for the CDR3: TGTGCCAGCATTCTGGGGACTAGCGCCTACAATGAGCAGTTCTTC. It is translated as CASILGTSAYNEQFF.

This chain connects TRBV2 to TRBJ2-5; no clear D. Germline CDR1 and CDR2: SNHLY and FYNNEI. The V and J ends lost 6 bases and 3 bases respectively, with 5 bases between them. The CDR3 is 11 amino acids. The CDR3 coding sequence is TGTGCCAGCAGACTCAAAGAGACCCAGTACTTC. It yields the protein CASRLKETQYF.

This clone was counted only a few times. The chain has TRBV7-9 and TRBJ2-7; possible D gene TRBD1, 5 bases. Germline values: CDR1 SEHNR, CDR2 FQNEAQ (reference sequence). The CDR3 has 12 residues. The V and J ends lost 4 bases and 6 bases respectively, with 10 bases between them. The CDR3 coding sequence is TGTGCCAGCAGCTCGCAGGGATTCGAGCAGTACGTC. It is translated as CASSSQGFEQYV.

This clone was detected a few times. V gene TRBV6-5 combines with J gene TRBJ1-2; D is perhaps TRBD1 (6 bases). Germline loops: CDR1 MNHEY, CDR2 SVGAGI. The CDR3 extends over 15 amino acids. V lost 8 bases and J lost 8, with 24 bases in between. CDR3 in amino acids: CASRNLRGGRNGYTF. Here the CDR3 DNA reads TGTGCCAGCCGAAACTTAAGGGGGGGAAGAAACGGCTACACCTTC.

In nucleotides, the CDR3 is TGTGCCAGCTCACCAGGAAGGGAGGGTACGCAGTATTTT. Its protein product is CASSPGREGTQYF. This rearrangement joins TRBV18 to TRBJ2-3; 7 bases map to TRBD2. The germline V gene encodes CDR1 KGHSH and CDR2 LQKENI. The J segment lost 8 bases and the V segment lost 2 bases, leaving 4 bases of the junction unmatched. CDR3 length equals 13 residues.

This clone was counted between two and nine times. The genes are TRBV4-1 and TRBJ2-1; possibly TRBD1 for D (5 bases). Trimming took off 4 bases at V and 4 bases at J, with 8 bases between the two ends. The CDR3 has 13 amino acids. Germline V gene data show CDR1 as MGHRA and CDR2 as YSYEKL. CDR3 sequence: CASSRAGYNEQFF. The CDR3 bases are TGCGCCAGCAGCCGGGCAGGGTACAATGAGCAGTTCTTC.

The chain joins TRBV28 to TRBJ2-5, with 8 bases lining up with TRBD1. The J call may be wrong; the DNA end is better matched by TRBJ2-7. CDR3 size: 16 residues. Looked up from germline, CDR1 is MDHEN and CDR2 is SYDVKM. CDR3 loop: CASSNRGTGGRYEQYF. The CDR3 DNA reads as TGTGCCAGCAGTAATAGGGGAACAGGGGGGCGGTACGAGCAGTACTTC.